The sequence of this TCR beta chain was determined in a study of cytomegalovirus exposure and HLA in healthy donors. The V gene's germline CDR1 is SGHVS and CDR2 FNYEAQ. The CDR3 length is 14 residues. Sequencing was performed with immunoSEQ multiplex PCR; in TCRdb, only in-frame clones are kept and a portion is missing. The top ten hold 2.5% to 3.5% of the sample, which has some 160,000 clones, 88% seen once. This chain connects TRBV7-6 to TRBJ1-1; D might be TRBD1 (6 bases). Sequencing was performed on PBMCs. The sequence was collected from a man aged 18 to 35 in good health and CMV-seronegative. CDR3 amino acids: CACLRGSLNTEAFF. CDR3 DNA: TGTGCTTGCCTAAGGGGGTCATTGAACACTGAAGCTTTCTTT.